Listed here is a single T cell receptor (beta chain). These data belong to a study of CD8+ T cells in alopecia areata. The sorting of PBMCs gave CD4+ and CD8+ T cells. The V gene's germline CDR1 is SGHAT and CDR2 FQDESV (reference sequence). This CDR3 contains 11 residues. V gave up 3 bases and J gave up 6 bases, with 5 bases separating them. Extraction of RNA preceded its reverse transcription into cDNA, which served as the sequencing template. Clones were sequenced by immunoSEQ multiplex PCR, and TCRdb holds only the in-frame ones, with some missing. The profile covers 110,000 to 150,000 clones, with less than 75% appearing a single time and 36% taken by the ten largest.

V gene TRBV11-1 combines with J gene TRBJ1-2; no reliable D call. This clonotype was obtained from a human donor in good health. Material for sequencing was CD8+ T cells sorted from blood. CDR3 bases: TGTGCCAGCAGCTTCGGGGATGGCTACACCTTC. Its translation is CASSFGDGYTF.